The rows below give T cell receptor beta chains drawn from one sample of a study of neurological immune-mediated disorders. TCRdb redid the calling of the 5' RACE reads with MiXCR, one entry per CDR3 protein. The sample carries 55,000 to 65,000 distinct CDR3 sequences, 3.7% recorded once. The sequenced sample was PBMCs. The receptor set was obtained from a woman aged 45-65 years with multiple sclerosis. The CDR3 runs from the conserved cysteine through the conserved F or W. Each record gives: J gene, D gene, clone size, V gene, CDR3 DNA, CDR3 protein. A D gene is named only where the DNA matches it firmly. Size is omitted from some rows. Given values are once, few, many or a class for expanded clones.

TRBJ2-5 | NA | many | TRBV7-3 | TGTGCCAGCAGCTTAAATTTCGGGGAGACCCAGTACTTC | CASSLNFGETQYF
TRBJ2-2 | NA | many | TRBV21-1 | TGTGCCAGCAGCCCCCCTTGGAAGCGGGAGAGATATCTTGGCGGGGAGCTGTTTTTT | CASSPPWKRERYLGGELFF
TRBJ2-1 | TRBD2 | many | TRBV4-3 | TGCGCCAGCAGCCAAGATATGGGAAGCGGGAGTGGCAATGAGCAGTTCTTC | CASSQDMGSGSGNEQFF
TRBJ1-1 | NA | many | TRBV29-1 | TGCAGCGTGGAGGTGGTTGAGAGCCCTGAAGCTTTCTTT | CSVEVVESPEAFF
TRBJ2-1 | TRBD2 | many | TRBV5-1 | TGCGCCAGCAGCTTGGGACTAGCGGGAGAGCGGGAGCAGTTCTTC | CASSLGLAGEREQFF
TRBJ2-5 | TRBD1 | NA | TRBV7-7 | TGTGCTAGCAGTCGGACACCAATGAAGGACAGGGGGCTGGAGACCCAGTACTTC | CASSRTPMKDRGLETQYF
TRBJ2-1 | NA | many | TRBV29-1 | TGCAGCGTTGAAGGGCTAGTCGATGAGCAGTTCTTC | CSVEGLVDEQFF
TRBJ1-2 | NA | NA | TRBV7-6 | TGTGCCAGCAGCTTAGATGAAAACTATGGCTACACCTTC | CASSLDENYGYTF
TRBJ1-3 | TRBD1 | many | TRBV7-2 | TGTGCCAGCAGCGCAGACAGGGGACGAGGAAACACCATATATTTT | CASSADRGRGNTIYF
TRBJ2-1 | TRBD2 | medium-sized | TRBV15 | TGTGCCACCAGAGAGGATACCCTAGCGGGCTACAATGAGCAGTTCTTC | CATREDTLAGYNEQFF
TRBJ1-1 | NA | many | TRBV29-1 | TGCAGCGTGCTCTCCCCGGTCGGCACTGAAGCTTTCTTT | CSVLSPVGTEAFF
TRBJ2-7 | TRBD1 | NA | TRBV2 | TGTGCCAGCAGTGAAGCAGGGACAGGGTTCTACGAGCAGTACTTC | CASSEAGTGFYEQYF
TRBJ2-1 | TRBD2 | many | TRBV19 | TGTGCCAGTAGTCTCTCGACTAGCAGTGGTGAGCAGTTCTTC | CASSLSTSSGEQFF
TRBJ1-4 | NA | many | TRBV12-3/TRBV12-4 | TGTGCCAGCAGTTCTCCTTGGGACACATCGGAAAAACTGTTTTTT | CASSSPWDTSEKLFF
TRBJ1-2 | NA | many | TRBV24-1 | TGTGCCACCAGTGATTTCAGCAATAACTATGGCTACACCTTC | CATSDFSNNYGYTF
TRBJ2-5 | NA | many | TRBV20-1 | TGCAGTGCTAGGGTTGCACAGTTCCAAGAGACCCAGTACTTC | CSARVAQFQETQYF
TRBJ2-5 | TRBD1 | many | TRBV5-1 | TGCGCCAGCAGCTTGGGGACAGGGACCGAGACCCAGTACTTC | CASSLGTGTETQYF
TRBJ2-1 | TRBD1 | many | TRBV29-1 | TGCAGCGTTACGGGACAGGGTACGAATAATGAGCAGTTCTTC | CSVTGQGTNNEQFF
TRBJ1-2 | TRBD1 | many | TRBV5-6 | TGTGCCAGCAGTTCCGGGACAGAATGGTTTTCAGCTAACTATGGCTACACCTTC | CASSSGTEWFSANYGYTF
TRBJ2-3 | NA | many | TRBV5-1 | TGCGCCAGCAGATCCGACTCCGGAGATACGCAGTATTTT | CASRSDSGDTQYF
TRBJ1-1 | NA | many | TRBV5-1 | TGCGCCAGCAGCTTGGTACTATGGCCAGGGAACACTGAAGCTTTCTTT | CASSLVLWPGNTEAFF
TRBJ2-2 | NA | many | TRBV29-1 | TGCAGCGTTCTTAGGGCCACGAACACCGGGGAGCTGTTTTTT | CSVLRATNTGELFF
TRBJ2-3 | NA | many | TRBV27 | TGTGCCAGCAGTTGGCTACGGGAGAGGACAGATACGCAGTATTTT | CASSWLRERTDTQYF
TRBJ2-5 | TRBD2 | many | TRBV3-1 | TGTGCCAGCAGCCCTAGCGGGACCAAAGAGACCCAGTACTTC | CASSPSGTKETQYF
TRBJ2-4 | NA | many | TRBV20-1 | TGCAGTGCCCACCGGACCGAGAGCAACATTCAGTACTTC | CSAHRTESNIQYF
TRBJ2-5 | NA | NA | TRBV14 | TGTGCCAGCAGCCGGGGACACCAAGAGACCCAGTACTTC | CASSRGHQETQYF
TRBJ1-2 | TRBD1 | many | TRBV18 | TGTGCCAGCTCAGGACAGGGAGCGGACGGCTACACCTTC | CASSGQGADGYTF
TRBJ2-3 | TRBD2 | many | TRBV20-1 | TGCAGTGCTGCACCGGGACTAGCGGGAGACGATACGCAGTATTTT | CSAAPGLAGDDTQYF
TRBJ2-6 | NA | many | TRBV5-5 | TGTGCCAGCAGCTTAGAGGGGTTTGGGGCCAACGTCCTGACTTTC | CASSLEGFGANVLTF
TRBJ1-1 | TRBD1 | many | TRBV7-2 | TGTGCCAGCAGCTTAACACAGGACAGGTACACTGAAGCTTTCTTT | CASSLTQDRYTEAFF
TRBJ2-3 | NA | many | TRBV12-3/TRBV12-4 | TGTGCCAGCGGAAGGGGGTCTTTGGATACGCAGTATTTT | CASGRGSLDTQYF
TRBJ2-3 | TRBD1 | many | TRBV7-2 | TGTGCCAGCAGCTGGCGGACAGGGGGCGATACGCAGTATTTT | CASSWRTGGDTQYF
TRBJ2-1 | NA | many | TRBV20-1 | TGCAGTAAGGGGCCCTACAATGAGCAGTTCTTC | CSKGPYNEQFF
TRBJ2-3 | NA | many | TRBV7-6 | TGTGCCAGCAGCTTATCTTTCACAGATACGCAGTATTTT | CASSLSFTDTQYF
TRBJ1-1 | TRBD1 | many | TRBV12-3/TRBV12-4 | TGTGCCAGCAGTTTCCGACAGGGACTTGAAGCTTTCTTT | CASSFRQGLEAFF
TRBJ2-1 | NA | medium-sized | TRBV12-3/TRBV12-4 | TGTGCCAGCAGCCTGGGGAATGAGCAGTTCTTC | CASSLGNEQFF
TRBJ2-2 | TRBD1 | many | TRBV5-1 | TGCGCCAGCAACCTGGACAGGGCGGTCGGGGAGCTGTTTTTT | CASNLDRAVGELFF
TRBJ2-7 | TRBD1 | few | TRBV5-1 | TGCGCCAGCAGCTTTACAGGGGAGAGGGGATACGAGCAGTACTTC | CASSFTGERGYEQYF
TRBJ2-5 | NA | NA | TRBV18 | TGTGCCAGCTCACCGAACCGGGACACCCTTGGAAGAGAGACCCAGTACTTC | CASSPNRDTLGRETQYF
TRBJ1-6 | TRBD1 | many | TRBV20-1 | TGCAGTGCTATGGACAGGGATGGTTCACCCCTCCACTTT | CSAMDRDGSPLHF
TRBJ1-6 | NA | few | TRBV20-1 | TGCAGTGCTAGTCAAGGCGGATTTTCACCCCTCAACTTT | CSASQGGFSPLNF
TRBJ1-2 | NA | many | TRBV6-2/TRBV6-3 | TGTGCCAGCAGCTACGTGGAGGGCCTTAAAGGCTACACCTTC | CASSYVEGLKGYTF
TRBJ1-2 | TRBD1 | many | TRBV20-1 | TGCAGTGCTATCCCGACAGGGGGCAATAACTATGGCTACACCTTC | CSAIPTGGNNYGYTF
TRBJ2-6 | NA | many | TRBV15 | TGTGCCACCAGCAGAGATTCTGCGCGGCCCTCTGGGGCCAACGTCCTGACTTTC | CATSRDSARPSGANVLTF
TRBJ2-7 | TRBD1 | few | TRBV6-4 | TGTGCCAGCAGTGACTCAAAACCCCGGGACAGGGAAGACGAGCAGTACTTC | CASSDSKPRDREDEQYF
TRBJ1-2 | NA | many | TRBV5-6 | TGTGCCAGCAGCACTAGCCCCCAGACAGCCTTCGGGGGCTACACCTTC | CASSTSPQTAFGGYTF
TRBJ1-2 | NA | many | TRBV2 | TGTGCCAGCAGTGAAAAATGGGACTATGGCTACACCTTC | CASSEKWDYGYTF
TRBJ1-5 | TRBD1 | NA | TRBV29-1 | TGCAGCGTTGTGCTCGTGGGGACAGCCCACCAGCCCCAGAATTTT | CSVVLVGTAHQPQNF
TRBJ2-1 | NA | many | TRBV20-1 | TGCAGTGCTAGAGAAGGGGGTGAGAATGAGCAGTTCTTC | CSAREGGENEQFF
TRBJ1-1 | NA | many | TRBV5-1 | TGCGCCAGCAGCTTGGGGAGCGTCGGCACTGAAGCTTTCTTT | CASSLGSVGTEAFF
TRBJ2-3 | NA | many | TRBV4-3 | TGCGCCAGCAGCCAAAGCGGGCGGAGCACAGATACGCAGTATTTT | CASSQSGRSTDTQYF
TRBJ1-4 | NA | many | TRBV7-9 | TGTGCCAGCAGCCTACCGTCGACAGGCAAACTGTTTTTT | CASSLPSTGKLFF
TRBJ1-1 | NA | many | TRBV6-6 | TGTGCCAGCAGGACTAACACTGAAGCTTTCTTT | CASRTNTEAFF
TRBJ2-3 | TRBD1 | many | TRBV10-3 | TGTGCCATCAATGAACCTGCCGGGACAGGGGGCACAGATACGCAGTATTTT | CAINEPAGTGGTDTQYF
TRBJ2-4 | NA | many | TRBV10-3 | TGTGCCATCAGTGAGGCCCAAGTGGAGTACATTCAGTACTTC | CAISEAQVEYIQYF
TRBJ2-7 | TRBD2 | many | TRBV12-3/TRBV12-4 | TGTGCCAGCACCCCTAGCGGGATTGCCCAGGAGCAGTACTTC | CASTPSGIAQEQYF
TRBJ2-3 | TRBD2 | few | TRBV5-6 | TGTGCCAGCAGCGGCGGGACTAGCGGGATTACAGATACGCAGTATTTT | CASSGGTSGITDTQYF
TRBJ2-6 | NA | NA | TRBV10-3 | TGTGCCATCAGTCTAAGGTCTGGGGCCAACGTCCTGACTTTC | CAISLRSGANVLTF
TRBJ2-3 | NA | NA | TRBV12-3/TRBV12-4 | TGTGCCAGCGGCCCCACAGGCACAGATACGCAGTATTTT | CASGPTGTDTQYF